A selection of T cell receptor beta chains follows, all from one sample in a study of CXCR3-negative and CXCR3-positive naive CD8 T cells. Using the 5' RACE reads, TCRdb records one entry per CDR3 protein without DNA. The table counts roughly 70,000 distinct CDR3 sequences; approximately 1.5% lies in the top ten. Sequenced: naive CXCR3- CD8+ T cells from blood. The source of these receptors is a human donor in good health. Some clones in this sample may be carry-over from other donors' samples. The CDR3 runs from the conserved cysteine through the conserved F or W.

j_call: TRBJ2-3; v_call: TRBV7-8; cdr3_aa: CASSLDWQRLFTDTQYF
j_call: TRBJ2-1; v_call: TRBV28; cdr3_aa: CASNVMASGRAWNEQFF
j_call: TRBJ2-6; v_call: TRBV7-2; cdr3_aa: CASSLGTSFSGANVLTF
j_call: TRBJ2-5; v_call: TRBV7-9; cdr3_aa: CASSPVLAGGLQETQYF
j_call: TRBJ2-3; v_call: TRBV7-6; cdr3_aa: CASSPNGGSDTQYF
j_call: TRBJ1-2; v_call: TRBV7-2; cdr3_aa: CASSSAGSNYGYTF
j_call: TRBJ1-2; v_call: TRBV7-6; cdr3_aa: CASSSTGTGYGYTF
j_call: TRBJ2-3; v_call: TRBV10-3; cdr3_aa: CAISVEDRFVSTDTQYF
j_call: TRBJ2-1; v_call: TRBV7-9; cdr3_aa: CASREAGGPEQFF
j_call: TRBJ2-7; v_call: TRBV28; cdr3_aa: CASSFYAGGGSYEQYF
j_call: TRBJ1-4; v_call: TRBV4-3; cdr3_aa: CASSQVAFTANEKLFF
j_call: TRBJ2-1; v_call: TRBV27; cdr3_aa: CATHRTPSSYNEQFF
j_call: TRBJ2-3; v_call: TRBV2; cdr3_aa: CASRPDRDTPTDTQYF
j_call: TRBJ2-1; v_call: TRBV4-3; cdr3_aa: CASSFGGQEYNEQFF
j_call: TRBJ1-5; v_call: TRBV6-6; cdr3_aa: CASSYPGANQPQHF
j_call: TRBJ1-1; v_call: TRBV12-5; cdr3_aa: CASGLGQGVEAFF
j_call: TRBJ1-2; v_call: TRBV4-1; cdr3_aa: CASSQEVLTNYGYTF
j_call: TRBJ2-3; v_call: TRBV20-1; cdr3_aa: CSARDRTSVGTSGTDTQYF
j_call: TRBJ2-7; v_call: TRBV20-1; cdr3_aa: CSARDTGRGAYEQYF
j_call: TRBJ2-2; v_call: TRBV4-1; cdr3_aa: CASSQGWGQGVGSTGELFF
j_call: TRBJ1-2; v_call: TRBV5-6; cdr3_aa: CASSFGQGGRNGYTF
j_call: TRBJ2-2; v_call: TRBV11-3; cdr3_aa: CASSRPGTNTGELFF
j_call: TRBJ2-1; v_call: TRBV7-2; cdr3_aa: CASSPVSGSYNEQFF
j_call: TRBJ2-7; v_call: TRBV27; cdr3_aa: CASSPTLTGYYEQYF
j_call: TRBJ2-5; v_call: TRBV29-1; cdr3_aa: CSVEDPGLAGELRTQYF
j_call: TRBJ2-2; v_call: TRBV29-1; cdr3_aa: CSVNEAGTNTGELFF
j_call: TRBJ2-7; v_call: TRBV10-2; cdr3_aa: CASSESDFYEQYF
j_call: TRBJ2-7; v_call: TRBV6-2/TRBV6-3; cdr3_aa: CASSSRGSHYEQYF
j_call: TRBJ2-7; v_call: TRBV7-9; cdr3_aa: CASSPDYEQYF
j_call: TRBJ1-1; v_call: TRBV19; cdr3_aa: CASRIGGTEAFF
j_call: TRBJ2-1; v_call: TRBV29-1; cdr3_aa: CSVYYPVGGSEQFF
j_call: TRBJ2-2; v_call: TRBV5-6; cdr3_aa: CASSSDSENTGELFF
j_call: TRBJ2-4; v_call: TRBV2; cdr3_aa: CASSEQGGGLAKNIQYF
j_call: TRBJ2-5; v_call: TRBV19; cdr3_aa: CASRKSRRVQETQYF
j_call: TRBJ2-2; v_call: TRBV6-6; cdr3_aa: CASSLKSTGELFF
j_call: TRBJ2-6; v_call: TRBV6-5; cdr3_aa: CASSNGSSSGANVLTF
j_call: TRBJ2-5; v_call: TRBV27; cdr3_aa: CASSLDGGRQETQYF
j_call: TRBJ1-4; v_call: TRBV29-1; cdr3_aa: CSVGQGADEGTNEKLFF
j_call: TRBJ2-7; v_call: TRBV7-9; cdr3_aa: CASSLVQGLATYEQYF
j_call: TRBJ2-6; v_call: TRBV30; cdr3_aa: CAWSVPAFSGANVLTF
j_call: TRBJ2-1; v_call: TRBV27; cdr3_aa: CASSLTRSNEQFF
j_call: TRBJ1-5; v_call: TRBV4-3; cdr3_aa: CASSQGIQSNQPQHF
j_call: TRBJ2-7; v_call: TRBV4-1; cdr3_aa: CASSQISGYYEQYF
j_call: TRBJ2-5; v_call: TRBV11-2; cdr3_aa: CASSNREGLPQETQYF
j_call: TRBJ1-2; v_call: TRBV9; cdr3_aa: CASSVGQHRNYGYTF
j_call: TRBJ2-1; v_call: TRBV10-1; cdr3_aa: CASSESLGTGGDEQFF